The 29 T cell receptor beta chains reported below all come from one sample, sequenced in a study of neurological immune-mediated disorders. TCRdb re-called the 5' RACE reads with MiXCR, one entry per CDR3 protein. The table records fewer than 85,000 distinct CDR3 sequences, 4.8% of them present only once. Sequences were obtained from PBMCs. The receptors here all came from a woman in her 70s with multiple sclerosis.

Many counts were recorded for this clonotype. This chain uses TRBV4-1 with TRBJ2-5; TRBD1 matches 7 bases. This CDR3 has 15 residues. CDR1 is MGHRA and CDR2 is YSYEKL in the germline V gene. With 0 bases clipped from V and 5 bases from J, the junction kept 6 bases outside the gene matches. The CDR3 sequence: CASSQDEDRPETQYF. The CDR3 DNA follows: TGCGCCAGCAGCCAAGATGAGGACAGGCCGGAGACCCAGTACTTC.

This clonotype has a count of ten or more. V is TRBV7-2 and J is TRBJ2-5; 8 bases are a match to TRBD2. The J segment lost 2 bases and the V segment lost 0 bases, leaving 20 bases of the junction unmatched. CDR1 and CDR2 from the germline V gene are SGHTA and FQGNSA. This CDR3 contains 21 residues. DNA for the CDR3: TGTGCCAGCAGCTTAGCGACGGTGGAAGCGGGAGAGACCTTGGGGCAAGAGACCCAGTACTTC. Protein sequence: CASSLATVEAGETLGQETQYF.

The table lists this clonotype with a few counts. This chain joins TRBV12-3 or TRBV12-4 and TRBJ2-7, with D possibly matching TRBD2 (5 bases). The germline V and J ends were trimmed by 0 bases and 2 bases, with 11 bases remaining between them. The CDR3 extends over 15 amino acids. The CDR3 nucleotides read TGTGCCAGCAGTTTAGCGCTGGACTCAACCTACGAGCAGTACTTC. Translated: CASSLALDSTYEQYF.

Many counts were recorded for this clonotype. V gene TRBV29-1 combines with J gene TRBJ2-3, with TRBD2 as a possible D gene (6 bases). The germline CDR1 and CDR2 sequences are SQVTM and ANQGSEA. The ends were cut back, 1 base at V and 6 bases at J, with 14 bases in the middle. The CDR3 covers 14 residues. CDR3 coding DNA: TGCAGCGTTGAAGGGAGACTAGGAGGCGATACGCAGTATTTT. Residues: CSVEGRLGGDTQYF.

This clonotype was counted at least ten times. This rearrangement joins TRBV7-2 to TRBJ2-1, with D hard to call. Per the germline V gene, CDR1 is SGHTA and CDR2 is FQGNSA. This CDR3 comprises 14 residues. V was trimmed by 7 bases and J by 4 bases, leaving 14 bases between them. The CDR3 region is CASTLNGGYNEQFF. The CDR3 DNA is TGTGCCAGCACCCTTAATGGCGGATACAATGAGCAGTTCTTC.

This clonotype was detected many times. The chain links TRBV30 to TRBJ1-1; D remains unclear. V lost 3 bases and J 4 bases, leaving 6 bases between the germline ends. The CDR3 is 11 residues long. The V gene's germline CDR1 is GTSNPN and CDR2 SVGIG (reference sequence). Here the CDR3 reads CAWSRGTEAFF. The CDR3 bases are TGTGCCTGGAGCCGGGGCACTGAAGCTTTCTTT.

This clonotype was seen a few times. This sequence joins TRBV29-1 and TRBJ2-5; D tentatively reads TRBD1 or TRBD2 (5 bases each). There are 10 residues in the CDR3. V was shortened by 8 bases and J by 5 bases, with 9 bases between the two germline ends. CDR1 and CDR2 from the germline V gene are SQVTM and ANQGSEA. This chain's CDR3 is CSLGDETQYF. CDR3 nucleotides: TGCAGCCTTGGGGACGAGACCCAGTACTTC.

This clonotype was counted many times. The chain uses TRBV20-1 and TRBJ2-5; 8 bases fit TRBD2. The CDR3 sequence is 15 residues long. From germline, CDR1 is DFQATT and CDR2 SNEGSKA (reference sequence). The J segment lost 1 base and the V segment lost 3 bases, leaving 7 bases of the junction unmatched. For the CDR3, the DNA is TGCAGTGCTAGTGGAATAGCGGGGATCCAAGAGACCCAGTACTTC. Translating it yields CSASGIAGIQETQYF.

This clonotype was seen at least ten times. V usage is TRBV7-2 and J usage is TRBJ2-2; 11 bases are shared with TRBD2. CDR3 size: 16 residues. Germline-derived CDR1 and CDR2 are SGHTA and FQGNSA. V shed 6 bases and J 0 bases; nucleotides not matched to a gene: 3. CDR3 in DNA: TGTGCCAGCAGTTCGACTAGCGGGGCGAACACCGGGGAGCTGTTTTTT. The encoded protein is CASSSTSGANTGELFF.

At least ten counts were recorded for this clonotype. This chain joins TRBV29-1 and TRBJ2-7; unclear D gene. This CDR3 is 11 amino acids long. The V gene lost 6 bases and the J gene lost 6 bases, with 12 bases spanning the gap. Germline values: CDR1 SQVTM, CDR2 ANQGSEA. The CDR3 loop reads CSVGDSPEQYF. CDR3 DNA sequence: TGCAGCGTGGGTGATTCGCCCGAGCAGTACTTC.

This clonotype showed up many times. The rearrangement links TRBV20-1 to TRBJ2-3, with 8 positions matching TRBD2. Looked up from germline, CDR1 is DFQATT and CDR2 is SNEGSKA (reference sequence). This CDR3 comprises 15 residues. Trimming took 4 bases from V and 4 from J; bases not matched to a gene: 10. This CDR3 is CSATGTSNGPDTQYF. The CDR3 DNA sequence: TGCAGTGCTACCGGGACTAGTAACGGCCCAGATACGCAGTATTTT.

There are many counts of this clonotype. The chain is built from TRBV6-5 and TRBJ2-3, with 15 bases fitting TRBD2. Germline V gene lookup returns CDR1 MNHEY and CDR2 SVGAGI. Trimming removed 5 bases from V and 2 bases from J; junction bases left unmatched: 8. The CDR3 covers 18 residues. CDR3: CASSLRGTSGRNTDTQYF. In DNA form, the CDR3 reads TGTGCCAGCAGTCTGCGAGGGACTAGCGGGAGGAACACAGATACGCAGTATTTT.

This clonotype was recorded at least ten times. The chain employs TRBV7-6 and TRBJ2-1; 13 bases map to TRBD2. J was trimmed by 6 bases and V by 4 bases; bases with no gene match: 12. The CDR3 is 18 amino acids. Germline-derived CDR1 and CDR2 are SGHVS and FNYEAQ. DNA for the CDR3: TGTGCCAGCAGCTCAGGACTAGCGGGGGTCCTTTACAGCAATGAGCAGTTCTTC. Residues: CASSSGLAGVLYSNEQFF.

This clonotype appeared many times. This chain connects TRBV20-1 to TRBJ2-1; D perhaps matches TRBD2 (6 bases). Germline V gene sequence: CDR1 DFQATT, CDR2 SNEGSKA (reference sequence). This CDR3 contains 15 residues. Between the trimmed V and J ends, which lost 6 bases and 7 bases, there was a span of 22 bases. The DNA of the CDR3 is TGCAGTGCGAGACCCTCCGGGACGCGGGAAAATGAGCAGTTCTTC. This translates into CSARPSGTRENEQFF.

This clonotype was recorded at least ten times. J is TRBJ2-3 and V is TRBV5-1; D call uncertain. CDR1 is SGHRS and CDR2 is YFSETQ in the germline V gene. This CDR3 is 13 amino acids long. V was cut by 2 bases and J by 2 bases, with 6 bases left in between. The CDR3 is CASSFGFTDTQYF. In DNA form, the CDR3 reads TGCGCCAGCAGCTTTGGCTTCACAGATACGCAGTATTTT.

The table lists this clonotype with many counts. The V gene is TRBV4-1, the J gene TRBJ1-1, with D hard to call. This CDR3 contains 14 residues. The germline gives CDR1 MGHRA, CDR2 YSYEKL. Trimming took 4 bases from V and 6 from J, leaving 15 bases between them. The DNA of the CDR3 is TGCGCCAGCAGCCCCTTTGACCGGGAGGCTGAAGCTTTCTTT. Translating gives CASSPFDREAEAFF.

This clonotype occurred many times. The rearrangement uses TRBV7-9 and TRBJ2-7, with D perhaps TRBD2 (5 bases). CDR1 and CDR2 (germline): SEHNR, FQNEAQ (reference sequence). CDR3 length equals 15 residues. Trimming removed 5 bases from V and 4 bases from J, with 18 bases in between. CDR3: CASSRGSTKGYEQYF. CDR3 sequence (DNA): TGTGCCAGCAGCCGCGGGTCCACAAAGGGTTACGAGCAGTACTTC.

In its sample, this clonotype was seen many times. The CDR3 loop is CASSQTGADEQYF. DNA for the CDR3: TGTGCCAGCTCGCAGACAGGGGCGGACGAGCAGTACTTC. The chain links TRBV18 to TRBJ2-7; 8 nucleotides align to TRBD1. J was trimmed by 5 bases and V by 6 bases; bases with no gene match: 6. Germline CDR1 reads KGHSH; CDR2 reads LQKENI. This CDR3 has 13 amino acids.

This clonotype has ten or more counts. This chain connects TRBV4-1 to TRBJ2-5; TRBD2 matches at 15 bases. The V gene end was trimmed by 3 bases and the J gene end by 5 bases; junction bases not matched to a gene: 13. The CDR3 extends over 19 amino acids. Germline V gene lookup returns CDR1 MGHRA and CDR2 YSYEKL. The CDR3 region is CASSQIGLAGGPVGETQYF. In DNA form, the CDR3 reads TGCGCCAGCAGCCAGATCGGACTAGCGGGAGGGCCCGTGGGTGAGACCCAGTACTTC.

This clonotype was observed a handful of times. The gene calls are TRBV5-5 and TRBJ2-7; the match to TRBD2 covers 8 bases. CDR1 is SGHKS, CDR2 YYEKEE, per germline (reference sequence). The trim removed 1 base at V and 2 bases at J, leaving 5 bases unmatched. The CDR3 runs 15 residues. The CDR3 spells CASSLNPAGAYEQYF. The CDR3 DNA sequence: TGTGCCAGCAGCTTGAATCCAGCGGGAGCCTACGAGCAGTACTTC.

This clonotype has ten or more counts. V and J are TRBV7-9 and TRBJ1-1, with D perhaps matching TRBD1 (5 bases). V lost 2 bases to trimming and J lost 4 bases, with 14 bases between them. Germline CDR1 is SEHNR and CDR2 is FQNEAQ (reference sequence). The CDR3 length is 15 residues. CDR3 DNA sequence: TGTGCCAGCAGCTTACAGGGTGGATGGGGCACTGAAGCTTTCTTT. This encodes CASSLQGGWGTEAFF.

This clonotype was detected only a few times. The chain combines TRBV12-3 or TRBV12-4 with TRBJ1-1, with 10 bases lining up with TRBD1. Losses at the gene ends were 2 bases for V and 0 bases for J; bases not matched to a gene: 12. The CDR3 is 19 residues long. CDR3 nucleotides: TGTGCCAGCAGTTTACGGGACAGGGGCCAAAGACCAATGAACACTGAAGCTTTCTTT. Translation: CASSLRDRGQRPMNTEAFF.

This clonotype was counted many times. The chain is built from TRBV9 and TRBJ2-5; 7 bases match TRBD2. The J segment lost 2 bases and the V segment lost 4 bases, leaving 2 bases of the junction unmatched. Germline V lookup: CDR1 SGDLS, CDR2 YYNGEE. This CDR3 is 13 amino acids long. CDR3 DNA: TGTGCCAGCAGCCCGGGACTACAAGAGACCCAGTACTTC. It is translated as CASSPGLQETQYF.

This sequence joins TRBV3-1 and TRBJ2-2, with unresolved D. The CDR3 has 15 residues. Germline CDR1 reads LGHDT; CDR2 reads YNNKEL (reference sequence). V lost 3 bases and J lost 6, with 14 bases in between. The CDR3 DNA reads as TGTGCCAGCAGCCAGACTGGCGTTGCCCCCGGGGAGCTGTTTTTT. The encoded protein is CASSQTGVAPGELFF.

This clonotype was picked up many times. The chain is built from TRBV21-1 and TRBJ2-7. TRBV21-1 represents a pseudogene. The CDR3 totals 8 residues. CDR3 loop: CASREQYF. The CDR3 bases are TGTGCCAGCAGAGAGCAGTACTTC.

This clonotype occurred many times. The V gene is TRBV7-3, the J gene TRBJ2-6; D gene uncertain. With 4 bases removed from V and 0 bases from J, the gap between germline ends came to 7 bases. Germline loops: CDR1 SGHTA, CDR2 FQGTGA. This CDR3 contains 15 residues. The CDR3 coding sequence is TGTGCCAGCAGCTCCGGTTCCTCTGGGGCCAACGTCCTGACTTTC. It translates to CASSSGSSGANVLTF.

This clonotype was recorded at least ten times. The chain carries TRBV28 and TRBJ2-7; 12 positions agree with TRBD2. The CDR3 contains 16 residues. The V and J ends lost 2 bases and 6 bases, in that order; junction bases with no gene match: 8. CDR1 MDHEN and CDR2 SYDVKM come from the germline V gene. CDR3 bases: TGTGCCAGCAGTTTACAACGACTAGCGGGAGACTCCGAGCAGTACTTC. Protein: CASSLQRLAGDSEQYF.

This clonotype was counted many times. CDR3 DNA sequence: TGCGCCAGCAGCTTGGGAGTAGCGTCCACAGATACGCAGTATTTT. Translating gives CASSLGVASTDTQYF. The chain carries TRBV5-1 and TRBJ2-3; TRBD2 is a possible D gene (5 bases). Germline V gives CDR1 SGHRS, CDR2 YFSETQ. Trimming stripped 0 bases from V and 2 bases from J, with 10 bases between. The CDR3 covers 15 residues.

As regards this clonotype: Since a much larger clone is just one base distant, this may be a read error. The genes are TRBV7-2 and TRBJ2-2; either TRBD1 or TRBD2 may fit D (5 bases each). Germline assignment: CDR1 SGHTA and CDR2 FQGNSA. The CDR3 consists of 11 residues. CDR3 nucleotides: TGTGCCAGCAGTCCTACCGGGGCGCTGTTTTTT. Amino acids: CASSPTGALFF.